A selection of T cell receptor beta chains follows, all from one sample in a study of regulatory T cells in long-lasting Graves disease. TCRdb itself ran the multiplex PCR reads through MiXCR, one entry per CDR3 protein. Of 560,000 or so distinct CDR3 sequences listed, 15% to 20% were seen once; the top ten hold around 11%. Separately, the same data were catalogued under a study of T cells in Graves' hyperthyroidism and ophthalmopathy.

Sequenced here: peripheral blood mononuclear cells (PBMCs), sampled at new diagnosis, from a patient treated with antithyroid drugs. The receptors derive from a man aged 18 to 29 with Graves disease. Both conserved end residues are part of each CDR3. Fields, in order: J gene, D gene, clone size, V gene, CDR3 DNA, CDR3 protein. A D gene is named only where the DNA matches it firmly. Only some rows state a clone size, as once, few, many or a class for expanded clones.

J: TRBJ2-3; D: TRBD1; size: few; V: TRBV6-2/TRBV6-3; DNA: TGTGCCAGCAGTGGCCGGGACAGGGTTGGCACAGATACGCAGTATTTT; CDR3: CASSGRDRVGTDTQYF
J: TRBJ2-5; D: -; size: many; V: TRBV6-2/TRBV6-3; DNA: TGTGCCACCAGCATCCGGGGTGGGAGATTGGAGACCCAGTACTTC; CDR3: CATSIRGGRLETQYF
J: TRBJ2-7; D: TRBD1; size: many; V: TRBV30; DNA: TGTGCCTGGAGTCCGACAGGGGCCGAGCAGTACTTC; CDR3: CAWSPTGAEQYF
J: TRBJ2-3; D: TRBD2; size: many; V: TRBV7-3; DNA: TGTGCCAGCAGCTCCCAAGCGGGGCGCACAGATACGCAGTATTTT; CDR3: CASSSQAGRTDTQYF
J: TRBJ2-5; D: -; size: few; V: TRBV5-5; DNA: TGTGCCAGCAGCTTGGGCGAGGGAAGACAAGAGACCCAGTACTTC; CDR3: CASSLGEGRQETQYF
J: TRBJ2-1; D: -; size: -; V: TRBV19; DNA: TGTGCCAGTAGTACTCCGAGGGCCGAGCAGTTCTTC; CDR3: CASSTPRAEQFF
J: TRBJ2-2; D: -; size: many; V: TRBV28; DNA: TGTGCCAGCAGTTCAGGGTTGGGCGGGGAGCTGTTTTTT; CDR3: CASSSGLGGELFF
J: TRBJ2-1; D: TRBD2; size: -; V: TRBV13; DNA: TGTGCCAGCAGCTGGGATAGCGGGGCCCCCAATGAGCAGTTCTTC; CDR3: CASSWDSGAPNEQFF
J: TRBJ2-7; D: TRBD2; size: -; V: TRBV6-1; DNA: TGTGCCAGCAGGCAGGGACTAGCGTACGAGCAGTACTTC; CDR3: CASRQGLAYEQYF
J: TRBJ1-1; D: -; size: -; V: TRBV25-1; DNA: TGTGCCAGCAGTTTTTCCGACAGGAGCACTGAAGCTTTCTTT; CDR3: CASSFSDRSTEAFF
J: TRBJ2-7; D: TRBD1; size: many; V: TRBV7-6; DNA: TGTGCCAGCAGCCGCGGGACAGGTCCTCTCTACGAGCAGTACTTC; CDR3: CASSRGTGPLYEQYF
J: TRBJ2-7; D: TRBD1; size: -; V: TRBV28; DNA: TGTGCCAGCAGAGCTCCGGGACAGATCTCGCTCGAGCAGTGCTTC; CDR3: CASRAPGQISLEQCF
J: TRBJ1-1; D: -; size: few; V: TRBV4-3; DNA: TGCGCCAGCAGCCAAGTCGAGGGATTCACTGAAGCTTTCTTT; CDR3: CASSQVEGFTEAFF
J: TRBJ2-1; D: -; size: few; V: TRBV6-2/TRBV6-3; DNA: TGTGCCAGCAGTTCTCCCGGGAATGAGCAGTTCTTC; CDR3: CASSSPGNEQFF
J: TRBJ1-1; D: -; size: many; V: TRBV6-1; DNA: TGTGCCAGCAGTCCCCGGGCCTCGCCTGAAGCTTTCTTT; CDR3: CASSPRASPEAFF
J: TRBJ1-1; D: TRBD1; size: -; V: TRBV30; DNA: TGTGCCTGGTTCAGACAGGGTGAGGCGACTGAAGCTTTCTTT; CDR3: CAWFRQGEATEAFF
J: TRBJ1-2; D: -; size: many; V: TRBV28; DNA: TGTGCCAGCAGTCCCCTGACGAGTAATGGCTACACCTTC; CDR3: CASSPLTSNGYTF
J: TRBJ2-3; D: -; size: -; V: TRBV6-1; DNA: TGTGCCAGCAGTACTGGGGGAGAAGGCGCAGATACGCAGTATTTT; CDR3: CASSTGGEGADTQYF
J: TRBJ1-1; D: -; size: many; V: TRBV12-3/TRBV12-4; DNA: TGTGCCAGCAGTGGAGGTATCCCTGAAGCTTTCTTT; CDR3: CASSGGIPEAFF
J: TRBJ2-7; D: -; size: few; V: TRBV5-6; DNA: TGTGCCAGCAGCACCTCCGACAGGTACTACGAGCAGTACTTC; CDR3: CASSTSDRYYEQYF
J: TRBJ2-1; D: TRBD2; size: many; V: TRBV7-2; DNA: TGTGCCAGCAGCCCAAACAGCGGGGTGTCCTACAATGAGCAGTTCTTC; CDR3: CASSPNSGVSYNEQFF
J: TRBJ1-1; D: TRBD1; size: many; V: TRBV12-3/TRBV12-4; DNA: TGTGCCAGCAGTTTAGTGGACAGGGGGACTGAAGCTTTCTTT; CDR3: CASSLVDRGTEAFF
J: TRBJ1-5; D: -; size: few; V: TRBV6-1; DNA: TGTGCCACGGCTTGGGGGGGGGGTCAGCCCCAGCATTTT; CDR3: CATAWGGGQPQHF
J: TRBJ2-2; D: -; size: few; V: TRBV28; DNA: TGTGCCAGCAGTCCTGAGGCGAACACCGGGGAGCTGTTTTTT; CDR3: CASSPEANTGELFF
J: TRBJ1-3; D: -; size: -; V: TRBV3-1; DNA: TGTGCCAGCAACCAAGAGAGTAACACCATATATTTT; CDR3: CASNQESNTIYF
J: TRBJ2-3; D: TRBD2; size: many; V: TRBV7-8; DNA: TGTGCCAGCAGCTCTTTAGCGGGAGGACGCACAGATACGCAGTATTTT; CDR3: CASSSLAGGRTDTQYF
J: TRBJ2-2; D: TRBD1; size: many; V: TRBV27; DNA: TGTGCCAGCACCACTTACGGACAGGGTTTGTCCGGGGAGCTGTTTTTT; CDR3: CASTTYGQGLSGELFF
J: TRBJ2-5; D: TRBD1; size: many; V: TRBV7-2; DNA: TGTGCCAGCAGTCGGACAGGGGGAGAGACCCAGTACTTC; CDR3: CASSRTGGETQYF
J: TRBJ1-2; D: -; size: few; V: TRBV6-2/TRBV6-3; DNA: TGTGCCAGCAGTTACGACAGGTTCCAGCGACCTCAAAACTATGGCTACACCTTC; CDR3: CASSYDRFQRPQNYGYTF
J: TRBJ2-7; D: -; size: many; V: TRBV2; DNA: TGTGCCGTACCGAGGGGCTCCTACGAGCAGTACTTC; CDR3: CAVPRGSYEQYF
J: TRBJ2-3; D: -; size: few; V: TRBV15; DNA: TGTGCCACCAGCAGCACTCTAGCGACTAGCACAGATACGCAGTATTTT; CDR3: CATSSTLATSTDTQYF
J: TRBJ2-7; D: TRBD2; size: many; V: TRBV27; DNA: TGTGCCAGCAGTAAAGAGGGGACTAGCGGGAGGGCCCTATACGAGCAGTACTTC; CDR3: CASSKEGTSGRALYEQYF
J: TRBJ2-5; D: -; size: many; V: TRBV20-1; DNA: TGCAGTGCCCGGGCCCAGCAAGAGACCCAGTACTTC; CDR3: CSARAQQETQYF
J: TRBJ1-5; D: TRBD1; size: -; V: TRBV7-8; DNA: TGTGCCAGCAGCCCGCAAACCGGGACAGGATCAATCTCTTCGCATTTT; CDR3: CASSPQTGTGSISSHF
J: TRBJ1-4; D: -; size: -; V: TRBV28; DNA: TGTGCCAGCAGTCCAGACCCGAATGAAAAACTGTTTTTT; CDR3: CASSPDPNEKLFF
J: TRBJ2-7; D: TRBD1; size: many; V: TRBV6-1; DNA: TGTGCCAGCAGGGGCCTCCGGGACAGGGGACACGAGCAGTACTTC; CDR3: CASRGLRDRGHEQYF
J: TRBJ1-4; D: -; size: few; V: TRBV20-1; DNA: TGCAGTGCCGTGGAGGCAACTAATGAAAAACTGTTTTTT; CDR3: CSAVEATNEKLFF
J: TRBJ2-7; D: TRBD2; size: many; V: TRBV5-1; DNA: TGCGCCAGCAGTCAAAGTCTGCGGGAGGGCGGCGAGCAGTACTTC; CDR3: CASSQSLREGGEQYF
J: TRBJ2-7; D: -; size: few; V: TRBV7-9; DNA: TGTGCCAGCAGCTACATTAGCTCCTACGAGCAGTACTTC; CDR3: CASSYISSYEQYF
J: TRBJ2-1; D: TRBD2; size: -; V: TRBV9; DNA: TGTGCCAGCAGCGTAGTCCCAATAGCGGGAGACTACAATGAGCAGTTCTTC; CDR3: CASSVVPIAGDYNEQFF
J: TRBJ2-1; D: -; size: many; V: TRBV28; DNA: TGTGCCAGCAGTTTAAGGCCATCCTACAATGAGCAGTTCTTC; CDR3: CASSLRPSYNEQFF
J: TRBJ2-7; D: TRBD2; size: few; V: TRBV7-9; DNA: TGTGCCAGCAGCTTAGGGGGACTAGCGGATCGAACCTACGAGCAGTACTTC; CDR3: CASSLGGLADRTYEQYF
J: TRBJ2-1; D: -; size: -; V: TRBV30; DNA: TGTGCCTGGGGGAGGTCCCCCAGGGAGCAGTTCTTC; CDR3: CAWGRSPREQFF
J: TRBJ2-5; D: -; size: few; V: TRBV5-1; DNA: TGCGCCAGCAGCTCGGACAAGCCACAAGAGACCCAGTACTTC; CDR3: CASSSDKPQETQYF
J: TRBJ2-5; D: TRBD2; size: -; V: TRBV27; DNA: TGTGCCAGCAGTCACCTGGGGACTAGCGGGGGAGAGACCCAGTACTTC; CDR3: CASSHLGTSGGETQYF